A single T cell receptor beta chain is shown here with its context. Its antigen is currently unknown. Samples were assayed with immunoSEQ v3.0 at survey level. Profiling relied on immunoSEQ multiplex PCR, and the TCRdb table lists in-frame clones only, not all of them. This table has 15,000 to 20,000 clones, about 70% appearing once. These data originate in a study of long-term antiretroviral therapy in people with HIV. The CDR3 totals 15 residues. Germline CDR1 is SNHLY and CDR2 is FYNNEI. The ends were cut back, 3 bases at V and 2 bases at J, with 12 bases in the middle. Whole-study findings and limits: After ART, diversity increased yet remained lower than transplant donor controls.

This TCR derives from a man younger than 35 with HIV. The sequencing used unsorted PBMCs, collected 0.5 years before starting antiretroviral therapy. V usage is TRBV2 and J usage is TRBJ2-3; D is ambiguous. CDR3 amino acids: CASSDTTTNTDTQYF. The CDR3 DNA follows: TGTGCCAGCAGTGACACTACCACAAACACAGATACGCAGTATTTT.